This T cell receptor (beta chain) was sequenced in a study of blood T cells in healthy people across ages. This clonotype was counted between two and nine times. The CDR3 totals 15 residues. V lost 6 bases and J 1 base, leaving 13 bases between the germline ends. Germline V gives CDR1 MNHEY, CDR2 SVGAGI. Together with a sample-barcoded 5' primer, a J-beta primer mix was included in a second PCR lasting about 7 to 11 cycles. TCRdb re-analysed the 5' RACE reads in MiXCR, keeping a single row per CDR3 protein. This sample carries some 1.4 million distinct CDR3 sequences, 35% to 45% of them seen once, and the ten largest clones take approximately 7.9%.

Sequences were obtained from blood. The chain has TRBV6-5 and TRBJ1-5, with D unclear. This clonotype was sampled from a woman aged 18-29 years in good health. Written as DNA, the CDR3 is TGTGCCAGCAGCCCAATCCTCCAGAGCAATCAGCCCCAGCATTTT. This sequence encodes CASSPILQSNQPQHF.